This T cell receptor (beta chain) was captured by sequencing in a study of blood T cell repertoires in COVID-19. Background on the study: Both acute and convalescent COVID-19 samples were obtained from the United States, Italy and Spain.

Germline assignment: CDR1 SNHLY and CDR2 FYNNEI. Unmatched junction bases numbered 9, after V lost 6 bases and J lost 7 bases. The CDR3 covers 14 residues. Original methodology: Scientists estimated how many nucleated cells there were by amplifying reference gene primers. The table came from immunoSEQ multiplex PCR; TCRdb's copy has only in-frame clones and leaves some out. The V and J calls and clone size are taken from that table; D and trimming were inferred from the DNA. This sample has roughly 98,000 clones, with roughly four fifths found just once. The receptor comes from a human donor in a cohort sampled during active COVID-19. The specimen sequenced was peripheral blood. The V and J genes are TRBV2 and TRBJ2-7, with 10 bases fitting TRBD1. This CDR3 is CASSAPGTGDEQYF. DNA for the CDR3: TGTGCCAGCAGCGCCCCCGGGACAGGGGATGAGCAGTACTTC.